This TCR beta chain was sequenced during a study of OX40 agonist ivuxolimab in advanced cancers. The protocol was immunoSEQ multiplex PCR, while the TCRdb copy is restricted to in-frame clones and leaves out a portion. The repertoire holds about 55,000 clones, with more than 75% as singletons. General study results and limits: Among T cells, CD8+ cells averaged more expanded clones than CD4+ cells.

Germline CDR1 reads SNHLY; CDR2 reads FYNNEI. The CDR3 has 14 residues. Trimming at V came to 6 bases and at J to 7 bases, leaving 9 bases not matched to a gene. Notes on this clone: The antigen is unknown.

This TCR derives from an adult with an advanced solid tumor such as melanoma, head and neck, liver or kidney cancer. This chain uses TRBV2 with TRBJ2-1; the match to TRBD1 covers 7 bases. The source was CD4+ or CD8+ T cells sorted from blood, collected in a trial of the OX40 agonist ivuxolimab. DNA of the CDR3: TGTGCCAGCAGAGGGCAGGGGGTAGGGAATGAGCAGTTCTTC. Its translation is CASRGQGVGNEQFF.